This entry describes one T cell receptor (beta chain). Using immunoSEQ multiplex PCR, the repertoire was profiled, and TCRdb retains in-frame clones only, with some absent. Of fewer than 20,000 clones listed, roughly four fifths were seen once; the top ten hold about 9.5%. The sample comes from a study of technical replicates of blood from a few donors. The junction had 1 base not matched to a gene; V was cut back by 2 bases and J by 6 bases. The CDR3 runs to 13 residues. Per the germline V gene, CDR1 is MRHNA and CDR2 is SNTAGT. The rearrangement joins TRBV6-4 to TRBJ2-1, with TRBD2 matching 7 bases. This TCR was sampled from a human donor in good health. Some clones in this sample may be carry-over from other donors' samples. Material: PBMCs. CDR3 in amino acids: CASSDGTTNEQFF. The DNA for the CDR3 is TGTGCCAGCAGTGACGGGACTACCAATGAGCAGTTCTTC.